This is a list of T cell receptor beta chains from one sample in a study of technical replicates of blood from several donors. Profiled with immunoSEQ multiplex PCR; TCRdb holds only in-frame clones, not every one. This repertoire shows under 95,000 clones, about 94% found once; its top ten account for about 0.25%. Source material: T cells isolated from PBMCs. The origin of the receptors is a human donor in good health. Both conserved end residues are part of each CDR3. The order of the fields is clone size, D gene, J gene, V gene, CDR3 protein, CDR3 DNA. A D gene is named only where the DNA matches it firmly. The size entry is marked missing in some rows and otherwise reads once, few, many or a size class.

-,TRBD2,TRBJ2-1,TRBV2,CASSDAGGTINEQFF,TGTGCCAGCAGTGATGCGGGGGGCACCATCAATGAGCAGTTCTTC
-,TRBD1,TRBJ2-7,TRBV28,CASSLPQGQGWYEQYF,TGTGCCAGCAGCCTACCTCAAGGACAGGGTTGGTACGAGCAGTACTTC
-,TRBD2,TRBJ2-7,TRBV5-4,CASSLVSGAGGSYEQYF,TGTGCCAGCAGCTTGGTTAGTGGCGCGGGAGGTTCCTACGAGCAGTACTTC
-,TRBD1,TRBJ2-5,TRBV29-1,CSAVKDRAAETQYF,TGCAGCGCCGTCAAAGACAGGGCGGCAGAGACCCAGTACTTC
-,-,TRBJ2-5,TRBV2,CASLGSLGETQYF,TGTGCCAGCCTTGGGAGTCTCGGGGAGACCCAGTACTTC
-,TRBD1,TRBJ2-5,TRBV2,CASTGTAQETQYF,TGTGCCAGCACCGGGACAGCCCAAGAGACCCAGTACTTC
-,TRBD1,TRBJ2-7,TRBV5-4,CASSLDRGVFYEQYF,TGTGCCAGCAGCTTGGACAGGGGGGTATTCTACGAGCAGTACTTC
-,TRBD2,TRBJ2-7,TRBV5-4,CASSLLAGGPYDEQYF,TGTGCCAGCAGCTTACTAGCGGGAGGGCCTTATGACGAGCAGTACTTC
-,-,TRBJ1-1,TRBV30,CAWMAHQNTEAFF,TGTGCCTGGATGGCACACCAGAACACTGAAGCTTTCTTT
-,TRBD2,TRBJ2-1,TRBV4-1,CASSQARLAGGRDNEQFF,TGCGCCAGCAGCCAAGCCCGACTAGCGGGAGGGCGTGACAATGAGCAGTTCTTC
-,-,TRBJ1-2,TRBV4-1,CASSQDLLGRGYTF,TGCGCCAGCAGCCAAGATCTTTTGGGGAGGGGCTACACCTTC
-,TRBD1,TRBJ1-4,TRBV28,CASRGDRLDEKLFF,TGTGCCAGCAGGGGGGACAGGCTCGATGAAAAACTGTTTTTT
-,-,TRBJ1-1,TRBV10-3,CAIGSRGGNTEAFF,TGTGCCATCGGCTCCCGGGGAGGGAACACTGAAGCTTTCTTT
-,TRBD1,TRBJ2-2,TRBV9,CASSAGGNGELFF,TGTGCCAGCAGCGCAGGGGGCAACGGGGAGCTGTTTTTT
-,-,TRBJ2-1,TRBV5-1,CASSLLFRGYNEQFF,TGCGCCAGCAGCTTGTTGTTCCGGGGGTACAATGAGCAGTTCTTC
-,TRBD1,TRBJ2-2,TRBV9,CASRNKGQGDTGELFF,TGTGCCAGCAGGAACAAGGGACAGGGGGACACCGGGGAGCTGTTTTTT
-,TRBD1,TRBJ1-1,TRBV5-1,CASSPGQGVDTEAFF,TGCGCCAGCAGCCCCGGACAGGGGGTGGACACTGAAGCTTTCTTT
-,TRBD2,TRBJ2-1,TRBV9,CASSLRAGGTYNEQFF,TGTGCCAGCAGCCTGAGAGCGGGGGGGACCTACAATGAGCAGTTCTTC
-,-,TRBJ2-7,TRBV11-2,CASSLVTGGGSYEQYF,TGTGCCAGCAGCTTAGTCACGGGGGGCGGATCCTACGAGCAGTACTTC
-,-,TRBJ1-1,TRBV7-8,CASSYRTANTEAFF,TGTGCCAGCAGCTACCGGACAGCTAACACTGAAGCTTTCTTT
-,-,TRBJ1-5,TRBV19,CATSGRGVGQPQHF,TGTGCCACCTCGGGGCGGGGTGTCGGTCAGCCCCAGCATTTT
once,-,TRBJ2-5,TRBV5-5,CASSLGPLLHLQETQYF,TGTGCCAGCAGCTTGGGCCCCCTCTTACATCTTCAAGAGACCCAGTACTTC
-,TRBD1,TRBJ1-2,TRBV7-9,CASSLDGTGNYGYTF,TGTGCCAGCAGCTTAGATGGGACAGGGAACTATGGCTACACCTTC
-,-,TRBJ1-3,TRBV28,CASSFQNSGNTIYF,TGTGCCAGCAGTTTTCAGAACTCTGGAAACACCATATATTTT
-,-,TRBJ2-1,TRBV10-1,CASSVFPYNEQFF,TGCGCCAGCAGTGTCTTCCCCTACAATGAGCAGTTCTTC
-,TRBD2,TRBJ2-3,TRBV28,CASSRLALSTDTQYF,TGTGCCAGCAGTCGACTAGCGCTTAGCACAGATACGCAGTATTTT
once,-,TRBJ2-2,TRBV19,CASRQQVGELFF,TGTGCCAGTAGACAGCAGGTCGGGGAGCTGTTTTTT